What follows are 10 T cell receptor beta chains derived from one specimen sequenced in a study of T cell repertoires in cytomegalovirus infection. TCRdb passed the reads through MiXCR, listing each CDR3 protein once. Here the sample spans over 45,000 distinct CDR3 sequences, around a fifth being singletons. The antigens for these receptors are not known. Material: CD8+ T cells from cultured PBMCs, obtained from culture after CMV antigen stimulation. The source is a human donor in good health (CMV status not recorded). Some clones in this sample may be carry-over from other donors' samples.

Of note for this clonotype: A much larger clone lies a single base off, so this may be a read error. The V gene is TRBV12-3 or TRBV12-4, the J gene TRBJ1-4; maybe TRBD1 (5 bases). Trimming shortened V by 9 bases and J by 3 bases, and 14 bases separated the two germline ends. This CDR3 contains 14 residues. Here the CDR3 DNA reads TGTGCCAGTACACCCCAAGGGGCTAATGAAAAACTGTTTTTT. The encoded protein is CASTPQGANEKLFF.

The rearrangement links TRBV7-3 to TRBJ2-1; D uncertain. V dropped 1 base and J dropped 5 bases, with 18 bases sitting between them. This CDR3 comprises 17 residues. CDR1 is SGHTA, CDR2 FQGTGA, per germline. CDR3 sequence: CASSLIGRRESDNEQFF. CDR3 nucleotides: TGTGCCAGCAGCTTAATCGGCCGGCGTGAGTCAGACAATGAGCAGTTCTTC.

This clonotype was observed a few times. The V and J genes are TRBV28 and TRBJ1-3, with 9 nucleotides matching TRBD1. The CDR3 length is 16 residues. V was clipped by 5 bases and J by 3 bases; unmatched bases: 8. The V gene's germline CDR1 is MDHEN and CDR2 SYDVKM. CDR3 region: CASSPLQGADGNTIYF. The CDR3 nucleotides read TGTGCCAGCAGTCCCCTACAGGGGGCGGATGGAAACACCATATATTTT.

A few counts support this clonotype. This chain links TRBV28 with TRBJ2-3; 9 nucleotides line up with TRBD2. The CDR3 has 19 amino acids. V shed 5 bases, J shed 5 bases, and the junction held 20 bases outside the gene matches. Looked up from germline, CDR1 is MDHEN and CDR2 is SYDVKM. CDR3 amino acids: CASSDGREGRGGDEDTQYF. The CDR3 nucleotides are TGTGCCAGCAGTGATGGGCGGGAGGGCCGTGGGGGGGATGAAGATACGCAGTATTTT.

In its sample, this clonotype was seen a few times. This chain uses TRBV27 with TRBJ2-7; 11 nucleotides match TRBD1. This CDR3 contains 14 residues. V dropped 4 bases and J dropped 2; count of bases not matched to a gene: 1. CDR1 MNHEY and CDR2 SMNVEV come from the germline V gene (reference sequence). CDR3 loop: CASSWTGGTYEQYF. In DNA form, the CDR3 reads TGTGCCAGCAGTTGGACAGGGGGCACCTACGAGCAGTACTTC.

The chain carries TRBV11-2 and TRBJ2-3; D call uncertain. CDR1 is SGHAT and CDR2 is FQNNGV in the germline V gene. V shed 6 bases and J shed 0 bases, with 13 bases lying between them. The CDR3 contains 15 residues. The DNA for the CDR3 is TGTGCCAGCAGTCGACCCTTAGTTAGCACAGATACGCAGTATTTT. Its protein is CASSRPLVSTDTQYF.

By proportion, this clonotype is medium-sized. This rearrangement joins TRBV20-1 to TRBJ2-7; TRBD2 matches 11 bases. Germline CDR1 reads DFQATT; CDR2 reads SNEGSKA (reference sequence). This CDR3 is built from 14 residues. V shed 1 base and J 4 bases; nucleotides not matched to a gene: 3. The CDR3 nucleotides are TGCAGTGCTAGAGGTAGCGGGAGGGTTTACGAGCAGTACTTC. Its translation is CSARGSGRVYEQYF.

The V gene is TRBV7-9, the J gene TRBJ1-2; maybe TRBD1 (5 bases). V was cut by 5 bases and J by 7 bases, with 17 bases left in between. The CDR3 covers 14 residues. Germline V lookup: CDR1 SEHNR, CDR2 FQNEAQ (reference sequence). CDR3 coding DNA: TGTGCCAGCAGCCCCACCGGGGGAGGGAGTGGCTACACCTTC. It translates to CASSPTGGGSGYTF.

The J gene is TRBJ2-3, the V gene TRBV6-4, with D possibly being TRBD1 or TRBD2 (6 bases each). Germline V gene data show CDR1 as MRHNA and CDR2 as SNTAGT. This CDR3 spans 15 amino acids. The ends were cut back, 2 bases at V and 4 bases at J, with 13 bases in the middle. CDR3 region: CASSDTRGGSDTQYF. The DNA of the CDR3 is TGTGCCAGCAGTGACACCCGAGGGGGGTCAGATACGCAGTATTTT.

CDR3 in amino acids: CASSVLVQGLNQPQHF. The CDR3 coding sequence is TGTGCCAGCAGCGTCCTCGTACAGGGCCTCAATCAGCCCCAGCATTTT. V gene TRBV7-2 combines with J gene TRBJ1-5; maybe TRBD1 (6 bases). The CDR3 sequence is 16 residues long. Between the trimmed V and J ends, which lost 5 bases and 3 bases, there was a span of 17 bases. From germline, CDR1 is SGHTA and CDR2 FQGNSA. Filled out from reference TRBV7-2 and TRBJ1-5, the complete variable domain reads GAGVSQSPSNKVTEKGKDVELRCDPISGHTALYWYRQSLGQGLEFLIYFQGNSAPDKSGLPSDRFSAERTGGSVSTLTIQRTQQEDSAVYLCASSVLVQGLNQPQHFGDGTRLSIL.